Given below is one T cell receptor (beta chain) in context. The source of the sample is a study of cytomegalovirus exposure and HLA in healthy donors. PCR amplification relied on 60 Vbeta primers (plus 13 Jbeta primers). Libraries were prepared by immunoSEQ multiplex PCR; TCRdb keeps only in-frame clonotypes and omits some of them. The sample lists about 120,000 clones, around three quarters seen once, with 2.5% to 3.5% in the top ten. The length of the CDR3 is 15 residues. Germline V gene lookup returns CDR1 SNHLY and CDR2 FYNNEI. Losses at the gene ends were 5 bases for V and 2 bases for J; bases not matched to a gene: 3.

This sequence was found in a woman in her late teens or twenties in good health and CMV-seropositive. J is TRBJ2-1 and V is TRBV2, with 10 positions matching TRBD2. The specimen was PBMCs. This chain's CDR3 is CASSSTSGTYNEQFF. CDR3 in DNA: TGTGCCAGCAGTTCTACTAGCGGGACCTACAATGAGCAGTTCTTC.